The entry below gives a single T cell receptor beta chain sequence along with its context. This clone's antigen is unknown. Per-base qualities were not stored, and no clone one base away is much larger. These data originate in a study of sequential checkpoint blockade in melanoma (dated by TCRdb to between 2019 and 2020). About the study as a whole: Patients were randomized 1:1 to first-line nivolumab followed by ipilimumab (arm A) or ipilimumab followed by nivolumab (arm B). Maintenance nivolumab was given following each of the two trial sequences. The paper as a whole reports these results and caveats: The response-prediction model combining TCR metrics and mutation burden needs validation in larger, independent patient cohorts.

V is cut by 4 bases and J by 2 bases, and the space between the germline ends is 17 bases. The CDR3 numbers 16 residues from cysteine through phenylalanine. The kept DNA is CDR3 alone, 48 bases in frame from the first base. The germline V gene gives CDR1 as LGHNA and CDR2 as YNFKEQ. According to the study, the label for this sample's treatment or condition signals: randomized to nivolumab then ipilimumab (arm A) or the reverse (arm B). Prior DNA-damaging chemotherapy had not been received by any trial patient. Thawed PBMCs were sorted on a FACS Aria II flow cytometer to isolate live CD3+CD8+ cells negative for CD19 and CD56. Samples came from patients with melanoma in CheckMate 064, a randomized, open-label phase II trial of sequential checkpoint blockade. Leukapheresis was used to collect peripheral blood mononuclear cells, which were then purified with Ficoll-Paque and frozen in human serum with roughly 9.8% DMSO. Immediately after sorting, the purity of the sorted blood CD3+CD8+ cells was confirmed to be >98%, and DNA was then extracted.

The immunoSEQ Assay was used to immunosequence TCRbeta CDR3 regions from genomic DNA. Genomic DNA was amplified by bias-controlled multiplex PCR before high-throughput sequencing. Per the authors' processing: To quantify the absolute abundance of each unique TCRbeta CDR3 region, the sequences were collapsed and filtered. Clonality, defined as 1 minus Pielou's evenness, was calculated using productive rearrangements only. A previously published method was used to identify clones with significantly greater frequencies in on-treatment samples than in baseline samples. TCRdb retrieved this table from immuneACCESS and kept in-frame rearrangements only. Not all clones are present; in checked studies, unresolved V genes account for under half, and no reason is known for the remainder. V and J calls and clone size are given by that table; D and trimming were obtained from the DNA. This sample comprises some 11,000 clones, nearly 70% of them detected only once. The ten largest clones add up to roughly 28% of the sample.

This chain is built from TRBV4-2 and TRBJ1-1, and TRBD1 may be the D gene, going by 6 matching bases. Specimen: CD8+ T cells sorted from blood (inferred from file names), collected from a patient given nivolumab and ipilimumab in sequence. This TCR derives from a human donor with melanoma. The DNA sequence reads TGTGCCAGCAGCCCAGGGGCCCTAATAGGAAACACTGAAGCTTTCTTT. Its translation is CASSPGALIGNTEAFF.